This TCR beta chain was found in a study of blood T cells in healthy people across ages. In this sample, this clonotype turned up many times. Using a J-beta primer mix together with a sample-barcoded 5' primer, a second PCR was run for roughly 6 to 11 cycles. Tagging of each cDNA molecule was performed by a template-switch adaptor with 12 random nucleotides. One entry per CDR3 protein results from TCRdb running MiXCR on the 5' RACE reads. The sample includes some 940,000 distinct CDR3 sequences, 25% to 30% of them seen just once. The CDR3 is 14 amino acids. These same data were also listed under a study on T cells of mothers and their children.

The V gene is TRBV21-1, the J gene TRBJ2-7; the table names TRBD1, a call not compared with the DNA. TRBV21-1 is a recognized pseudogene. The TCR comes from a woman in her thirties or forties in good health. The sample consisted of blood. The chain's CDR3 is CASSKRGLSYEQYF. The CDR3 nucleotides read TGTGCCAGCAGCAAAAGGGGGCTATCCTACGAGCAGTACTTC.